This T cell receptor beta chain originates from a study of blood T cell repertoires in COVID-19. Whole-study context: Donors in the United States, Italy and Spain gave samples during acute or convalescent COVID-19. T cells, B-cell-depleted T cells, or PBMCs supplied cDNA or gDNA.

V lost 6 bases to trimming and J lost 6 bases; unmatched junction nucleotides: 8. Germline V gene lookup returns CDR1 SQVTM and CDR2 ANQGSEA. This CDR3 is 15 amino acids long. Original processing notes: Quantification of nucleated cells was approximated via reference gene primer amplification. Sequenced by immunoSEQ multiplex PCR; TCRdb stores in-frame clones only, minus some. For V, J and clone size, that table is used; D and trimming come from the DNA. The sample includes 400,000 or so clones, roughly 86% seen only once; the top ten take 3%. Sequencing was carried out using peripheral blood. The chain couples TRBV29-1 to TRBJ2-3; 14 nucleotides agree with TRBD2. This receptor was identified in a human donor in a cohort sampled during active COVID-19. The CDR3 sequence is CSVGGLAGEADTQYF. The CDR3 bases are TGCAGCGTGGGGGGACTAGCGGGAGAGGCGGATACGCAGTATTTT.